These 23 T cell receptor beta chains were sequenced from one sample in a study of tumor and adjacent non-tumor tissue in lung cancer. The library came from three nested PCR rounds adapted from ARM-PCR protocols. TCRdb recomputed calls from the multiplex PCR reads with MiXCR, one row per CDR3 protein. The data contain more than 120,000 distinct CDR3 sequences, approximately 64% of them singletons. This sample's RNA came from whole unsorted tissue. The sequenced sample consisted of lung tumor tissue. The receptors derive from a man between 60 and 75 years old with small cell lung cancer.

As to this clonotype: A much larger clonotype is one base distant, so this may be a read error. No conserved phenylalanine or tryptophan ends this CDR3, so it is likely a read error. This sequence joins TRBV20-1 and TRBJ2-3, with 9 bases matching TRBD1. CDR1 and CDR2 (germline): DFQATT, SNEGSKA (reference sequence). The length of the CDR3 is 13 residues. Unmatched junction bases numbered 5, after V lost 7 bases and J lost 3 bases. CDR3 amino acids: CSGTGQGTDTQYI. Written as DNA, the CDR3 is TGCAGTGGAACGGGACAGGGTACAGATACGCAGTATATT.

As concerns this clonotype: This may arise from a read error, as a much more abundant clone is one base away. This chain links TRBV12-3 or TRBV12-4 with TRBJ1-5; D is unresolved. The CDR3 has 13 residues. The CDR3 here is CVSSPNRYQPQHF. CDR3 DNA: TGTGTCAGCAGTCCTAACCGTTATCAGCCCCAGCATTTT.

In the case of this clonotype: A read error is possible here, since a much larger clone lies one base away. The CDR3 does not close with the conserved phenylalanine or tryptophan, likely indicating a read error. The chain recombines TRBV6-5 with TRBJ2-3; D possibly matches TRBD1 or TRBD2 (5 bases each). The CDR3 totals 15 residues. V dropped 2 bases and J dropped 0 bases, with 9 bases sitting between them. Germline assignment: CDR1 MNHEY and CDR2 SVGAGI. The CDR3 sequence is CASSYRDRSTDTQYL. The CDR3 region has the DNA TGTGCCAGCAGTTACCGGGACCGTAGCACAGATACGCAGTATCTT.

This rearrangement joins TRBV6-5 to TRBJ2-3; no firm D call. Germline CDR1 is MNHEY and CDR2 is SVGAGI. This CDR3 spans 16 amino acids. V lost 5 bases to trimming and J lost 2 bases, with 17 bases between them. The CDR3 sequence is CASSGKRMKNTDTQYF. The CDR3 region has the DNA TGTGCCAGCAGTGGTAAGAGGATGAAAAACACAGATACGCAGTATTTT.

Notes on this clonotype: This could be a read error, since a much larger clone is one nucleotide away. The J gene is TRBJ1-1, the V gene TRBV29-1; TRBD1 might be the D (6 bases). Germline V CDR1 and CDR2: SQVTM, ANQGSEA. The CDR3 totals 14 residues. CDR3 in DNA: TGCAGCGTTGCTTGGGGGGGGCGGGACACTGAAGCTTCCTTT. This gives the protein CSVAWGGRDTEASF.

This clonotype was recorded many times. The chain combines TRBV20-1 with TRBJ2-3; D not certain. The CDR3 has 12 residues. Trimming left V 5 bases short and J 2 bases short, with 8 bases between. Germline V gene lookup returns CDR1 DFQATT and CDR2 SNEGSKA (reference sequence). CDR3 region: CSAYGTTDTQYF. CDR3 in DNA: TGCAGTGCTTACGGTACCACAGATACGCAGTATTTT.

With regard to this clonotype: A read error may be the cause here, since a much bigger clone is one base away. The chain employs TRBV6-6 and TRBJ1-1; no clear D. CDR1 and CDR2 (germline): MNHNY, SVGAGI (reference sequence). The CDR3 runs to 12 residues. Trimming shortened V by 7 bases and J by 6 bases, and 12 bases separated the two germline ends. The CDR3 region is CASTHGRSEAFF. The CDR3 coding sequence is TGTGCCAGCACTCACGGGAGGTCTGAAGCTTTCTTT.

This clonotype was found many times. CDR3 protein: CSARGGSGTDTQYF. CDR3 in DNA: TGCAGTGCTAGAGGGGGGAGCGGGACAGATACGCAGTATTTT. The chain links TRBV20-1 to TRBJ2-3; D may be TRBD2 (6 bases). V lost 1 base and J lost 3, with 11 bases in between. The CDR3 runs 14 residues. Germline V lookup: CDR1 DFQATT, CDR2 SNEGSKA (reference sequence).

The chain combines TRBV6-1 with TRBJ2-5, with 10 positions matching TRBD1. Unmatched junction bases numbered 8, after V lost 6 bases and J lost 7 bases. The CDR3 has 14 amino acids. Per germline, CDR1 MNHNS and CDR2 SASEGT. The CDR3 DNA sequence: TGTGCCAGCAGAGGGACAGGGGTGAGGGGGACCCAGTACTTC. It yields the protein CASRGTGVRGTQYF.

The V gene is TRBV20-1, the J gene TRBJ2-5; 12 bases map to TRBD2. The junction had 8 bases not matched to a gene; V was cut back by 2 bases and J by 4 bases. This CDR3 has 16 amino acids. Germline assignment: CDR1 DFQATT and CDR2 SNEGSKA (reference sequence). The CDR3 region is CSARTQTSGRGETQYF. The CDR3 nucleotides read TGCAGTGCTAGAACCCAGACTAGCGGGAGAGGAGAGACCCAGTACTTC.

In this sample, this clonotype turned up a few times. The V gene is TRBV7-8, the J gene TRBJ1-2, with D perhaps TRBD1 (6 bases). The V end was cut by 5 bases, the J end by 2 bases, with 12 bases between. Germline V lookup: CDR1 SGHVS, CDR2 FQNEAQ. The CDR3 covers 14 residues. The CDR3 reads CASSPQQGNYGYTF. The CDR3 coding sequence is TGTGCCAGCAGCCCCCAACAGGGCAACTATGGCTACACCTTC.

This clonotype was recorded at least ten times. The chain carries TRBV6-1 and TRBJ1-5; D perhaps matches TRBD1 (5 bases). V gave up 2 bases and J gave up 13 bases, with 12 bases separating them. The CDR3 has 12 residues. Germline lookup yields CDR1 MNHNS and CDR2 SASEGT. The CDR3 here is CASSEWDLPQHF. The CDR3, as DNA: TGTGCCAGCAGTGAATGGGACCTCCCTCAGCATTTT.

Note on this clonotype: The conserved phenylalanine or tryptophan is not found at the CDR3 terminus, so this likely reflects a read error. The chain joins TRBV6-1 to TRBJ1-2, with unresolved D. CDR1 is MNHNS, CDR2 SASEGT, per germline. CDR3 length equals 13 residues. V lost 4 bases and J 3 bases, leaving 9 bases between the germline ends. The CDR3 spells CASSVRTDYGYTI. Here the CDR3 DNA reads TGTGCCAGCAGTGTGAGGACGGACTATGGCTACACCATC.

Details on this clonotype: This may arise from a read error, as a much more abundant clone is one base away. The CDR3 is CASSHVQTGGSSPLHF. The CDR3 DNA is TGTGCCAGCAGCCACGTGCAGACGGGGGGTTCTTCACCCCTCCACTTT. J is TRBJ1-6 and V is TRBV4-2, with D possibly matching TRBD1 (5 bases). The CDR3 covers 16 residues. V was cut by 3 bases and J by 9 bases, with 18 bases left in between. CDR1 is LGHNA and CDR2 is YNFKEQ in the germline V gene.

Worth noting for this clonotype: Just one base apart from a much larger clone, this may be a read error. The chain couples TRBV29-1 to TRBJ2-5, with TRBD1 as a possible D gene (5 bases). The germline V gene has CDR1 SQVTM and CDR2 ANQGSEA. The CDR3 spans 12 residues. Trimming shortened V by 7 bases and J by 4 bases, and 13 bases separated the two germline ends. The CDR3 here is CSALTALETQYF. DNA for the CDR3: TGCAGCGCTCTGACAGCCCTAGAGACCCAGTACTTC. The full variable domain, its missing parts supplied by reference TRBV29-1 and TRBJ2-5, is SAVISQKPSRDICQRGTSLTIQCQVDSQVTMMFWYRQQPGQSLTLIATANQGSEATYESGFVIDKFPISRPNLTFSTLTVSNMSPEDSSIYLCSALTALETQYFGPGTRLLVL.

Note on this clonotype: Here the CDR3 omits its conserved ending phenylalanine or tryptophan, so a read error is the likely source. This chain joins TRBV11-2 and TRBJ2-7, with 7 bases identical to TRBD1. The CDR3 length is 15 residues. Germline V lookup: CDR1 SGHAT, CDR2 FQNNGV. This CDR3 reads CASSLVSRQGYEQYS. The CDR3 DNA is TGTGCCAGTAGCTTAGTATCACGACAGGGTTACGAGCAGTACTCC.

Of note for this clonotype: No conserved phenylalanine or tryptophan is present at the end of the CDR3, so a read error is the likely explanation. The chain uses TRBV6-6 and TRBJ1-2; D call uncertain. The CDR3 extends over 10 amino acids. CDR1 MNHNY and CDR2 SVGAGI come from the germline V gene (reference sequence). The germline V and J ends were trimmed by 2 bases and 11 bases, with 6 bases remaining between them. CDR3 sequence reads: CASSYPGYTV. In DNA form, the CDR3 reads TGTGCCAGCAGTTACCCTGGTTACACCGTC.

This clonotype was recorded only once. Given the absence of the conserved phenylalanine or tryptophan at the CDR3 end, a read error is likely. This chain links TRBV11-2 with TRBJ2-1; D call uncertain. Germline assignment: CDR1 SGHAT and CDR2 FQNNGV. This CDR3 comprises 13 residues. The CDR3 DNA sequence: TGCGCCAGCAGCCCAGGACGGTGGGTTGAGCAGTTCTCC. It specifies CASSPGRWVEQFS.

In this sample, this clonotype turned up once. Likely a read error: the CDR3 ends without its conserved phenylalanine or tryptophan. This chain uses TRBV6-2 or TRBV6-3 with TRBJ2-3; 12 bases agree with TRBD2. V lost 9 bases and J lost 3; bases outside the gene matches: 7. Per germline, CDR1 MNHEY and CDR2 SVGEGT. The CDR3 runs 15 residues. The CDR3 DNA sequence: TGTGCCAGTAGTAGACTAGCGGGAGTTACAGATACGCAGTATTTG. Amino acid sequence: CASSRLAGVTDTQYL.

Within the sample, this clonotype is medium-sized. The chain links TRBV11-2 to TRBJ1-1; 11 nucleotides match TRBD1. J was trimmed by 5 bases and V by 5 bases; bases with no gene match: 7. Germline lookup yields CDR1 SGHAT and CDR2 FQNNGV. The CDR3 contains 15 residues. The CDR3 loop reads CASSRGQGARTEAFF. CDR3 coding DNA: TGTGCCAGCAGCCGAGGACAGGGGGCCCGAACTGAAGCTTTCTTT.

A note on this clonotype: Compared with germline, one end of the junction differs, possibly owing to a read error. The chain carries TRBV11-2 and TRBJ2-3; D call uncertain. This CDR3 contains 12 residues. Germline V lookup: CDR1 SGHAT, CDR2 FQNNGV. CDR3 nucleotides: TGTGTCAGCAGTCCGAACTTGGATACGCAGTATTTT. Translated: CVSSPNLDTQYF.

The chain links TRBV5-4 to TRBJ2-1; tentative D call: TRBD2 (5 bases). The CDR3 totals 13 residues. Germline lookup yields CDR1 SGHNT and CDR2 YYREEE (reference sequence). Trimming left V 6 bases short and J 7 bases short, with 14 bases between. The DNA for the CDR3 is TGTGCCAGCAACTCTATAGCGATTAATGAGCAGTTCTTC. Its translation: CASNSIAINEQFF. The full variable domain, in which reference TRBV5-4 and TRBJ2-1 provide the parts outside the CDR3, is ETGVTQSPTHLIKTRGQQVTLRCSSQSGHNTVSWYQQALGQGPQFIFQYYREEENGRGNFPPRFSGLQFPNYSSELNVNALELDDSALYLCASNSIAINEQFFGPGTRLTVL.

Details on this clonotype: A junction boundary mismatches the germline segment, possibly from a read error. The gene calls are TRBV20-1 and TRBJ2-2, with 7 bases matching TRBD2. The germline gives CDR1 DFQATT, CDR2 SNEGSKA (reference sequence). This CDR3 contains 16 residues. In nucleotides, the CDR3 is TGCAGTGCCGCCTCTCCGACTTGCGGGAGAGTCGGGAAGCTGTTTTTT. Translated: CSAASPTCGRVGKLFF.